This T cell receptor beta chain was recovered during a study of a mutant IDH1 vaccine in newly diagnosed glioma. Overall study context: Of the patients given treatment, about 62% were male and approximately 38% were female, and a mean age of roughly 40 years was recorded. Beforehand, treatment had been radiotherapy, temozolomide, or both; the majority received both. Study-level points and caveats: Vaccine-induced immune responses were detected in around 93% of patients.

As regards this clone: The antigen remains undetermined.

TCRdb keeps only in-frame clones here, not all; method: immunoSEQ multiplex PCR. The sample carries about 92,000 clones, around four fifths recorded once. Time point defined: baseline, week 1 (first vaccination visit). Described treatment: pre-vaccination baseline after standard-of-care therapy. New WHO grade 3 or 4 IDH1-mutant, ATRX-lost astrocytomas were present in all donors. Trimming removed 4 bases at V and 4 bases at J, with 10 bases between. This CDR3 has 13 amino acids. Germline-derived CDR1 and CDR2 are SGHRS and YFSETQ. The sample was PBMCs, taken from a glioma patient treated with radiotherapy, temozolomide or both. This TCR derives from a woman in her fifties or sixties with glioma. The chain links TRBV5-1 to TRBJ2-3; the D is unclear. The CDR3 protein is CASSPSPSDTQYF. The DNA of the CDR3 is TGCGCCAGCAGCCCCAGTCCCTCAGATACGCAGTATTTT.